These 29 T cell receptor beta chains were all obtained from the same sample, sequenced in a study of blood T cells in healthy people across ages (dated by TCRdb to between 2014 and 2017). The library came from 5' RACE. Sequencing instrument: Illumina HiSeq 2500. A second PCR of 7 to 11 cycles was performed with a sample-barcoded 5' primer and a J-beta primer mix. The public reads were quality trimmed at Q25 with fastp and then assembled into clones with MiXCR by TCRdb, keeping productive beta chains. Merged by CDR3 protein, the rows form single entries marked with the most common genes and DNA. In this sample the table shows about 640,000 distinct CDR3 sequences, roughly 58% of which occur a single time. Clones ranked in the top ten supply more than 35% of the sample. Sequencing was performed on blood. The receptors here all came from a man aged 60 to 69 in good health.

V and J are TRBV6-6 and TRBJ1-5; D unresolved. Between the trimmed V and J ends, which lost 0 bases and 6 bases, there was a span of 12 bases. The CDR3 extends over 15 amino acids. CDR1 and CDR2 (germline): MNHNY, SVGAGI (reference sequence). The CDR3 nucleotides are TGTGCCAGCAGTTACTCGAAGGTCTCGGGTCAGCCCCAGCATTTT. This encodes CASSYSKVSGQPQHF.

The chain's CDR3 is CSARGQGMRTEAFF. CDR3 nucleotides: TGCAGTGCTAGAGGACAGGGGATGAGGACTGAAGCTTTCTTT. This sequence joins TRBV20-1 and TRBJ1-1; 8 bases map to TRBD1. The length of the CDR3 is 14 residues. The ends lost 1 base at V and 5 bases at J; junction bases unmatched: 6. Germline V CDR1 and CDR2: DFQATT, SNEGSKA (reference sequence).

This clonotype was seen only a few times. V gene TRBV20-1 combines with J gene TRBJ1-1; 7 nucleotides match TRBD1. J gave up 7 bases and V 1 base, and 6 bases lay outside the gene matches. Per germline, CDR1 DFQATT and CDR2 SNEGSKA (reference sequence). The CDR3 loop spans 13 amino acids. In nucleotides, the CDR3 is TGCAGTGCTAGAGCTCCGGGACAGCATGAAGCTTTCTTT. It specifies CSARAPGQHEAFF.

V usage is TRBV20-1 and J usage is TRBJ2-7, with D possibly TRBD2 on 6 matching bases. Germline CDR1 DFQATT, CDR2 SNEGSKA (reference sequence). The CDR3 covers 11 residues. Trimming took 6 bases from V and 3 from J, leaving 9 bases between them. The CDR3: CSAEGGYEQYF. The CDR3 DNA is TGCAGTGCGGAGGGCGGCTACGAGCAGTACTTC.

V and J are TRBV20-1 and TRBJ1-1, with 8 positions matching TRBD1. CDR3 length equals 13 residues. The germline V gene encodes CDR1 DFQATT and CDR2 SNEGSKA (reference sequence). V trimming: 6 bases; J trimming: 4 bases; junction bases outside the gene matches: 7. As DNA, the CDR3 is TGCAGTGCCCCATGGACAGGGAGCACTGAAGCTTTCTTT. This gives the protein CSAPWTGSTEAFF.

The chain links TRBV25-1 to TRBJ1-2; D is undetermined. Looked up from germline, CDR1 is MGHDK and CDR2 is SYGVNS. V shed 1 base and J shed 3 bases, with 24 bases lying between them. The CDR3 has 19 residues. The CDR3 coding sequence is TGTGCCAGCAGTGAATTCGTCTCAAACGGCCGGATCGGCTACTATGGCTACACCTTC. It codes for CASSEFVSNGRIGYYGYTF.

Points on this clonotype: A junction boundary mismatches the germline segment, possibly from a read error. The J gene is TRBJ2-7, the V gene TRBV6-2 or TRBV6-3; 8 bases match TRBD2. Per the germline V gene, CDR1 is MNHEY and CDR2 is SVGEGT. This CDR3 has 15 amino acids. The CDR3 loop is CVSRLSGGSSYEQYF. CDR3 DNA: TGTGTCAGCAGACTGAGCGGGGGTTCCTCCTACGAGCAGTACTTC.

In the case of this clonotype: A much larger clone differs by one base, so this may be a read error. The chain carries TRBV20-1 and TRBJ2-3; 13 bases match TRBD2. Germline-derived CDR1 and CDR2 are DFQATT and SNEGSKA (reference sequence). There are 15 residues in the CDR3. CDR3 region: CSTSQTSGGTDTQYF. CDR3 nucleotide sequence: TGCAGTACTAGTCAGACTAGCGGGGGGACGGATACGCAGTATTTT.

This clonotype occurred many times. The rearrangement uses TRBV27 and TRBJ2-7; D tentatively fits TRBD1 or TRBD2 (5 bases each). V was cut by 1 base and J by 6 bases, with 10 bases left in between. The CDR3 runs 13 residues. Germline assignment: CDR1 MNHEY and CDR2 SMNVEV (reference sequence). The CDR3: CASSLFGTSEQYF. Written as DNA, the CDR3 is TGTGCCAGCAGTTTATTCGGGACGAGCGAGCAGTACTTC.

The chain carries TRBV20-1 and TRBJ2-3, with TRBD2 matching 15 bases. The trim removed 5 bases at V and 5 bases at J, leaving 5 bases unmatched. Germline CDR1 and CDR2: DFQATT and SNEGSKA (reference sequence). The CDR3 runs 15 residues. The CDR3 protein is CSAPGTSGGRDTQYF. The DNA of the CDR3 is TGCAGTGCTCCCGGGACTAGCGGGGGGAGAGATACGCAGTATTTT.

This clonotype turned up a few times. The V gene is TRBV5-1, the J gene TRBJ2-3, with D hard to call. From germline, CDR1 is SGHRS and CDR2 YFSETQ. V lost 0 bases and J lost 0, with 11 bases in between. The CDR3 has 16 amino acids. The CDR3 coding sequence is TGCGCCAGCAGCTTGGAACCCGCTTCTAGCACAGATACGCAGTATTTT. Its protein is CASSLEPASSTDTQYF.

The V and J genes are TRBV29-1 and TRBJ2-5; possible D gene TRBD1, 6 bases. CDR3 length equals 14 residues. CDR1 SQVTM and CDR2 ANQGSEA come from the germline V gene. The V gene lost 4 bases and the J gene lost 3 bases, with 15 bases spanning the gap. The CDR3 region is CSVVKGVREETQYF. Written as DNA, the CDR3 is TGCAGCGTTGTAAAGGGGGTAAGGGAAGAGACCCAGTACTTC. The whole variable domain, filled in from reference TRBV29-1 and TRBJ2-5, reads SAVISQKPSRDICQRGTSLTIQCQVDSQVTMMFWYRQQPGQSLTLIATANQGSEATYESGFVIDKFPISRPNLTFSTLTVSNMSPEDSSIYLCSVVKGVREETQYFGPGTRLLVL.

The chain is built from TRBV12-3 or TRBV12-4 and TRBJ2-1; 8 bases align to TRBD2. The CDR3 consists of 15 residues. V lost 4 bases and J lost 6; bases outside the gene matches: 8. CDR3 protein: CASSSGGAGGNEQFF. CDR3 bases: TGTGCCAGCAGTTCTGGGGGGGCGGGGGGCAATGAGCAGTTCTTC.

CDR3 sequence (DNA): TGCGCCAGCAGTGGGGGCACCAACACTGAAGCTTTCTTT. Translating gives CASSGGTNTEAFF. The V and J genes are TRBV10-1 and TRBJ1-1, with a possible D match to TRBD1 (5 bases). The CDR3 is 13 residues long. The V and J ends lost 4 bases and 2 bases respectively, with 8 bases between them. Germline CDR1 is WNHNN and CDR2 is SYGVQD (reference sequence).

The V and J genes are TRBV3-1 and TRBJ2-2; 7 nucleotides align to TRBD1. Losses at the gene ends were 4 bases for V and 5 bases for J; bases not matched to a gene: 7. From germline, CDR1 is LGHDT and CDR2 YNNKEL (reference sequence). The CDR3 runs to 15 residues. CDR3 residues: CASSRPGTATGELFF. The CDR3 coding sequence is TGTGCCAGCAGCCGCCCCGGGACAGCAACCGGGGAGCTGTTTTTT.

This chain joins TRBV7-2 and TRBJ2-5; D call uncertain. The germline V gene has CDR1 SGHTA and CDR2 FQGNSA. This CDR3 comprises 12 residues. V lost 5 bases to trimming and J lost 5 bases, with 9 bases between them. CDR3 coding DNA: TGTGCCAGCAGCACGGCAGAGGAGACCCAGTACTTC. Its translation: CASSTAEETQYF.

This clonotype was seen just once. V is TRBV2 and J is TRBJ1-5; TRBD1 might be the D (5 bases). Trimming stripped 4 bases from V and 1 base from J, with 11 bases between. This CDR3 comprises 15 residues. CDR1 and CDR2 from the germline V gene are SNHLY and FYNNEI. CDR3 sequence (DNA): TGTGCCAGCAGTGGACAGAGGTTGAGCAATCAGCCCCAGCATTTT. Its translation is CASSGQRLSNQPQHF.

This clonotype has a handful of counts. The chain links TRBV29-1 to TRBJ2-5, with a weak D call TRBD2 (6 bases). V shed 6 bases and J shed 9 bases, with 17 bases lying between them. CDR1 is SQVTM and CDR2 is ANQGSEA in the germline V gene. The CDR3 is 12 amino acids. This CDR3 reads CSVTGPLASQYF. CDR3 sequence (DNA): TGCAGCGTAACCGGGCCCCTAGCGTCCCAGTACTTC.

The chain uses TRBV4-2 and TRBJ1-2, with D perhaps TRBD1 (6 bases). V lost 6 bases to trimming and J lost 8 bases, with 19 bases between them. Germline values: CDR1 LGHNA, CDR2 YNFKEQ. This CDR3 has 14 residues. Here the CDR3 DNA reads TGTGCCAGCAGGCGCCAGGGGTTTGGCCCCGGCTACACCTTC. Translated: CASRRQGFGPGYTF.

The CDR3 nucleotides are TGTGCCAGCAGCCCAGAAGGGGGGGCCGGCACCGGGGAGCTGTTTTTT. This codes for CASSPEGGAGTGELFF. V is TRBV7-6 and J is TRBJ2-2; the D gene is possibly TRBD2 (7 bases). V lost 5 bases and J lost 4, with 17 bases in between. The V gene's germline CDR1 is SGHVS and CDR2 FNYEAQ. The CDR3 loop spans 16 amino acids.

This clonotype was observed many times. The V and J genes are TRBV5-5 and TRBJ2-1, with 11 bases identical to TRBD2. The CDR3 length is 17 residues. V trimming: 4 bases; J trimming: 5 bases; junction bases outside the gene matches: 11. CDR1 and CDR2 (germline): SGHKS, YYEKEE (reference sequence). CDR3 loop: CASSTRLAGGENNEQFF. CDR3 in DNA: TGTGCCAGCAGCACGCGATTAGCGGGGGGGGAAAACAATGAGCAGTTCTTC.

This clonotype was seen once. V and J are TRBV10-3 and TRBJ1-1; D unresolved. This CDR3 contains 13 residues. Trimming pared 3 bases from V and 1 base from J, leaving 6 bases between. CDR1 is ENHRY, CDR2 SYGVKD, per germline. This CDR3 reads CAISEPANTEAFF. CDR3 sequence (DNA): TGTGCCATCAGTGAACCGGCGAACACTGAAGCTTTCTTT.

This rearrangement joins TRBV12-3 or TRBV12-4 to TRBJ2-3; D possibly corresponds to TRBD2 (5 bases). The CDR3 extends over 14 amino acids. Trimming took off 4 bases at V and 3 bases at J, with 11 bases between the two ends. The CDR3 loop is CASSWRPGTDTQYF. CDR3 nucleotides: TGTGCCAGCAGTTGGAGACCGGGAACAGATACGCAGTATTTT.

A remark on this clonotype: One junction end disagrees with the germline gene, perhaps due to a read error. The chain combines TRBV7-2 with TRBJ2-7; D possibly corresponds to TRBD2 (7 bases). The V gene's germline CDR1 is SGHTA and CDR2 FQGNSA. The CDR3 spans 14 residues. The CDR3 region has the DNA TGTGCCGGCAGCTTAGTCGGGGGGCCGGACGAGCAGTACTTC. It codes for CAGSLVGGPDEQYF.

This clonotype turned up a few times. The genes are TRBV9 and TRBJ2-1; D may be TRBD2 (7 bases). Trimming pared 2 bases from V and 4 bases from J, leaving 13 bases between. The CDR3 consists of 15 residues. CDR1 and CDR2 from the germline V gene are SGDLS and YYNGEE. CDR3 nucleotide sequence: TGTGCCAGCAGCGTCTGGGGGGGGCAATACAATGAGCAGTTCTTC. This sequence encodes CASSVWGGQYNEQFF.

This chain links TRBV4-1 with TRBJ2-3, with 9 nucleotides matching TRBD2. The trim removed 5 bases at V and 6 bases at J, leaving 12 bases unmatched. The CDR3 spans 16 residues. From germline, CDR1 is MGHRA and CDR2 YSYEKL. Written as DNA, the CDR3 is TGCGCCAGCAGCGGAGTAGCGGGGGCCACGGGGGATACGCAGTATTTT. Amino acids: CASSGVAGATGDTQYF.

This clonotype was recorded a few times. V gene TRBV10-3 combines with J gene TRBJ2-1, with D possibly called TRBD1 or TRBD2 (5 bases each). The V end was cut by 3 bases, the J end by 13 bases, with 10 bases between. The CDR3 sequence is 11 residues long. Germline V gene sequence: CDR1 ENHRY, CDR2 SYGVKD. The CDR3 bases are TGTGCCATCAGTGACCACGGGGACCAGTTCTTC. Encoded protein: CAISDHGDQFF.

CDR3 sequence reads: CASSSQSGQGETQYF. CDR3 sequence (DNA): TGCGCCAGCAGCAGCCAAAGCGGGCAGGGAGAGACCCAGTACTTC. The J gene is TRBJ2-5, the V gene TRBV5-1; D possibly corresponds to TRBD2 (6 bases). In germline, CDR1 is SGHRS, CDR2 YFSETQ. This CDR3 is built from 15 residues. With 4 bases removed from V and 4 bases from J, the gap between germline ends came to 17 bases.

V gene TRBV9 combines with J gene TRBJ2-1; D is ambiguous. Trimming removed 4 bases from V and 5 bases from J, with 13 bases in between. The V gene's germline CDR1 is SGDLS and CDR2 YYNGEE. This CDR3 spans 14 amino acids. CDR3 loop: CASSPIGRNNEQFF. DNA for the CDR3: TGTGCCAGCAGCCCGATCGGACGGAACAATGAGCAGTTCTTC.